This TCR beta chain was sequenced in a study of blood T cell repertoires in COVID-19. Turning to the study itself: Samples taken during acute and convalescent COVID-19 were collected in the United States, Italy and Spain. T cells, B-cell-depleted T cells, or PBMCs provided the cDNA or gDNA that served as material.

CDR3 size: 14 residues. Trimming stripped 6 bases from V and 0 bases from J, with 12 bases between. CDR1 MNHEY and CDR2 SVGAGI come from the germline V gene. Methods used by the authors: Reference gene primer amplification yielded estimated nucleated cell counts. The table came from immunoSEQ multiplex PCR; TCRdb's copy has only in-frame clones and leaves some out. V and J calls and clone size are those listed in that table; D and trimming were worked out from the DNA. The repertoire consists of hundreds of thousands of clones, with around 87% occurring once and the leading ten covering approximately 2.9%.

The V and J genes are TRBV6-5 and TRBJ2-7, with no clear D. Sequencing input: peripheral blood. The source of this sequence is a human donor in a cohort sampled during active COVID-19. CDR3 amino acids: CASSKTLTSYEQYF. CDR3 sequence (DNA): TGTGCCAGCAGCAAGACACTCACCTCCTACGAGCAGTACTTC.